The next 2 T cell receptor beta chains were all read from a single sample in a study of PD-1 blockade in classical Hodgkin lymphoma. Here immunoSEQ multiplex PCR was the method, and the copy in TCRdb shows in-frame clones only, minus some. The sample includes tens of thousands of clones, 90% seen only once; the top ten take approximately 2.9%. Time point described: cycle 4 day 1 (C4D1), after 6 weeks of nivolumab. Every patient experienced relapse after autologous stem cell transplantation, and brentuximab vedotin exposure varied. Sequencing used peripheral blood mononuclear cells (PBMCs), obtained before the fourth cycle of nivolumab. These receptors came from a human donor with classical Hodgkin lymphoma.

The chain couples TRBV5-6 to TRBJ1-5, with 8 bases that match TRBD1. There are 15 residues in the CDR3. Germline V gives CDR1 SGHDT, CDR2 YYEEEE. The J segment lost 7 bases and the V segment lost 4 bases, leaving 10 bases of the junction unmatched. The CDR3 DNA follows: TGTGCCAGCAGCCTATTAGGACAGGGTGAACAGCCCCAGCATTTT. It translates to CASSLLGQGEQPQHF.

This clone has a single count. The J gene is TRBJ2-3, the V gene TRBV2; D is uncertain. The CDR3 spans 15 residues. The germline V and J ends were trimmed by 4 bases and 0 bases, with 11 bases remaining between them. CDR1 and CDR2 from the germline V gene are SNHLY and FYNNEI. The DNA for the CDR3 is TGTGCCAGCAGTGGGGCCCAGAGCAGCACAGATACGCAGTATTTT. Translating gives CASSGAQSSTDTQYF. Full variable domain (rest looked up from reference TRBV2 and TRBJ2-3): EPEVTQTPSHQVTQMGQEVILRCVPISNHLYFYWYRQILGQKVEFLVSFYNNEISEKSEIFDDQFSVERPDGSNFTLKIRSTKLEDSAMYFCASSGAQSSTDTQYFGPGTRLTVL.